This T cell receptor beta chain was found in a study of T cell responses to AZD1222 COVID-19 vaccine. Study-wide results and limits: Reports say nearly half of spike-specific TCRs go after unmutated variant regions. Donors were largely white British and mainly female; clonal diversity was possibly underestimated.

The CDR3 covers 15 residues. Trimming shortened V by 0 bases and J by 6 bases, and 16 bases separated the two germline ends. Germline V lookup: CDR1 SGHDT, CDR2 YYEEEE. Generated by immunoSEQ multiplex PCR, the TCRdb table keeps only in-frame clones and is missing some. Seen here are about 150,000 clones, 90% observed once, and the top ten hold 18%. A remark on this clone: Its antigen is still unknown.

The clonotype was recovered from an adult in good health. The sample in question was peripheral blood, obtained on day 0 of AZD1222 vaccination. This chain links TRBV5-6 with TRBJ2-7, with D possibly being TRBD1 or TRBD2 (5 bases each). CDR3 nucleotide sequence: TGTGCCAGCAGCTTGGCGGGGTTCCAGGGTGGCGAGCAGTACTTC. Translated, it gives CASSLAGFQGGEQYF.